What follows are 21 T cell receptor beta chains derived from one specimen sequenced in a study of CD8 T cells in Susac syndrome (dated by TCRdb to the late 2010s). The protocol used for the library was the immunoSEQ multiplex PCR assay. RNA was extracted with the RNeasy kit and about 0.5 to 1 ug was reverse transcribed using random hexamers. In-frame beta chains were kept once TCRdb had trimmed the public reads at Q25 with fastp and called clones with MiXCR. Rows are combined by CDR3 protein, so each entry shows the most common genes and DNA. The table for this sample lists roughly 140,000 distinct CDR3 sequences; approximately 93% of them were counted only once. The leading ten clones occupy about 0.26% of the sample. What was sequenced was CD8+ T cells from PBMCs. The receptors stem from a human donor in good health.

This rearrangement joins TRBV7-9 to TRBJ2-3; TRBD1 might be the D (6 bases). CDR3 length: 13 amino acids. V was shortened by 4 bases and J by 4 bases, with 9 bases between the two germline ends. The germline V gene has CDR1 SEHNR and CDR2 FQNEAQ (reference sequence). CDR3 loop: CASSSGGPDTQYF. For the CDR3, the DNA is TGTGCCAGCAGCTCTGGGGGCCCAGATACGCAGTATTTT. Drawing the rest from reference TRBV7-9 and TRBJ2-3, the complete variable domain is DTGVSQNPRHKITKRGQNVTFRCDPISEHNRLYWYRQTLGQGPEFLTYFQNEAQLEKSRLLSDRFSAERPKGSFSTLEIQRTEQGDSAMYLCASSSGGPDTQYFGPGTRLTVL.

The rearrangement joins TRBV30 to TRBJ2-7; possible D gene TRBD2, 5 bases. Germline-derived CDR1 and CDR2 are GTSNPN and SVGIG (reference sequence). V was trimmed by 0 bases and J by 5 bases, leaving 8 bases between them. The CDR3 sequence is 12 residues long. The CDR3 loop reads CAWSVTGNEQYF. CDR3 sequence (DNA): TGTGCCTGGAGTGTAACCGGGAACGAGCAGTACTTC.

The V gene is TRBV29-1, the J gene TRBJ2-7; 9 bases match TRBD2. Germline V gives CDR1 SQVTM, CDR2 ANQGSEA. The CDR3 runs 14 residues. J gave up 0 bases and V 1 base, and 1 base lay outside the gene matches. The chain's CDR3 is CSVEGTSDSYEQYF. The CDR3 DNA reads TGCAGCGTTGAAGGGACTAGCGACTCCTACGAGCAGTACTTC.

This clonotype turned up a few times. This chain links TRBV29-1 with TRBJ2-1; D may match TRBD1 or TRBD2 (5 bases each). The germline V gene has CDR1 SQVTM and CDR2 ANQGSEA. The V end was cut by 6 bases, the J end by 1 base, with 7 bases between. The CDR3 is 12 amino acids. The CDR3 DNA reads TGCAGCGTCGAGGGGTCCTACAATGAGCAGTTCTTC. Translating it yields CSVEGSYNEQFF.

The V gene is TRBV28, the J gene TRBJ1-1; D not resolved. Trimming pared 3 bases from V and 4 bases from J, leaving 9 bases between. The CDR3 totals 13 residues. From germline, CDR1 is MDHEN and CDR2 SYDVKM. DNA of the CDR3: TGTGCCAGCAGTTTCGCCGCGGGCACTGAAGCTTTCTTT. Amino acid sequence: CASSFAAGTEAFF. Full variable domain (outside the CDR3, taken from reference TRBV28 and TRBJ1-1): DVKVTQSSRYLVKRTGEKVFLECVQDMDHENMFWYRQDPGLGLRLIYFSYDVKMKEKGDIPEGYSVSREKKERFSLILESASTNQTSMYLCASSFAAGTEAFFGQGTRLTVV.

Here the CDR3 DNA reads TGTGCCAGCAGCCTACCCACCCCTAGCGACCAAGAGACCCAGTACTTC. Its translation: CASSLPTPSDQETQYF. The chain carries TRBV7-8 and TRBJ2-5, with TRBD2 as a possible D gene (6 bases). Germline V CDR1 and CDR2: SGHVS, FQNEAQ. The CDR3 is 16 residues long. The germline V and J ends were trimmed by 5 bases and 0 bases, with 16 bases remaining between them.

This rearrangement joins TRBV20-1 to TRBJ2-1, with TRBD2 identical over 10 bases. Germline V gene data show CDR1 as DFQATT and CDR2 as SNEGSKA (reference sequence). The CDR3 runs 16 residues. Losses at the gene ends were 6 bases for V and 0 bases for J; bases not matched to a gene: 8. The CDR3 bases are TGCAGTGCACGATTAGCGGGAGGTCTCTCCTACAATGAGCAGTTCTTC. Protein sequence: CSARLAGGLSYNEQFF.

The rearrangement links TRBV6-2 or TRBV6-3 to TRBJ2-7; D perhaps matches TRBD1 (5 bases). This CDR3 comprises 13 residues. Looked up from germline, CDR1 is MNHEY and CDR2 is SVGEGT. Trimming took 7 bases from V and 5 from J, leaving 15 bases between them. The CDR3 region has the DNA TGTGCCAGCACTCCAGGGTGGACCAACGAGCAGTACTTC. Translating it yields CASTPGWTNEQYF.

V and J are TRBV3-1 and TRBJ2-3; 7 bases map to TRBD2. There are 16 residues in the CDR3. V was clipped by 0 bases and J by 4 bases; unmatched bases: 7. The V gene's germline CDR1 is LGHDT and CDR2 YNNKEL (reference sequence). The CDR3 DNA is TGTGCCAGCAGCCAAGAGTTCTGGGGGAGGGCAGATACGCAGTATTTT. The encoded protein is CASSQEFWGRADTQYF.

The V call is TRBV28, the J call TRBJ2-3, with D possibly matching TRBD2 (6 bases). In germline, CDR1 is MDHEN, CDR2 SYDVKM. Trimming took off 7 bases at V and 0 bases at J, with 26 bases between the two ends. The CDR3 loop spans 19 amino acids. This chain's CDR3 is CASITGALGLMTSTDTQYF. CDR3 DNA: TGTGCCAGCATCACCGGGGCTTTGGGACTGATGACTAGCACAGATACGCAGTATTTT.

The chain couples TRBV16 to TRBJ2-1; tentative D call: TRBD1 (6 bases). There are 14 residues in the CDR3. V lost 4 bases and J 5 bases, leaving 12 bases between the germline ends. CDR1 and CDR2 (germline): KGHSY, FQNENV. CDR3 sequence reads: CASSPLYRDNEQFF. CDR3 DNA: TGTGCCAGCAGCCCTCTATACAGGGACAATGAGCAGTTCTTC.

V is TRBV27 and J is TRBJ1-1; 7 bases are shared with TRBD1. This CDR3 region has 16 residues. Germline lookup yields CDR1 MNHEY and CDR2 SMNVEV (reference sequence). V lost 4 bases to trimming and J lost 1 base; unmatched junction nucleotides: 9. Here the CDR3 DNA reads TGTGCCAGCAGTTCTTACACCTGGACAGGGAACACTGAAGCTTTCTTT. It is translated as CASSSYTWTGNTEAFF.

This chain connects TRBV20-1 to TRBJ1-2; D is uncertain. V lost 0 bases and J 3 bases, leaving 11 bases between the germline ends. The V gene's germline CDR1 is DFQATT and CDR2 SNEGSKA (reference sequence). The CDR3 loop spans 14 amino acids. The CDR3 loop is CSARDHGGYYGYTF. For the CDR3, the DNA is TGCAGTGCTAGAGATCACGGCGGATACTATGGCTACACCTTC.

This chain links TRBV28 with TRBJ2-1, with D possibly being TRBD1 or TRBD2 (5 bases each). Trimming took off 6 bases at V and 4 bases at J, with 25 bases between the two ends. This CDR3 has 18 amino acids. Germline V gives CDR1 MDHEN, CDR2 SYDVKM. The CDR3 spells CASRPTRAPFEGYNEQFF. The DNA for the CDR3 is TGTGCCAGCAGGCCCACCCGGGCCCCATTCGAGGGGTACAATGAGCAGTTCTTC.

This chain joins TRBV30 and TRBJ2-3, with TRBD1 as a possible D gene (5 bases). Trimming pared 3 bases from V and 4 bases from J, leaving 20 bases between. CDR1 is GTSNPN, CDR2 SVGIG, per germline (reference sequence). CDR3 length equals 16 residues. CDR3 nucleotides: TGTGCCTGGAGCCCTTCAGGGTTAGCCGTATCAGATACGCAGTATTTT. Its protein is CAWSPSGLAVSDTQYF.

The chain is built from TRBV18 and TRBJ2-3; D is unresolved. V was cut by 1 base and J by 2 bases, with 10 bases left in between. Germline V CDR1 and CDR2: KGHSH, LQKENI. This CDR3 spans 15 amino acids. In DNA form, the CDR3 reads TGTGCCAGCTCACCACTCCCCCCATACACAGATACGCAGTATTTT. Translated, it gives CASSPLPPYTDTQYF.

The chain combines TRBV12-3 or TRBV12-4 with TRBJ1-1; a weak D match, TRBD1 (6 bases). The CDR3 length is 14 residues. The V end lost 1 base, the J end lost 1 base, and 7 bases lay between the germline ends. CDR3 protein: CASSLEGGNTEAFF. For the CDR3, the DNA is TGTGCCAGCAGTTTAGAGGGGGGGAACACTGAAGCTTTCTTT.

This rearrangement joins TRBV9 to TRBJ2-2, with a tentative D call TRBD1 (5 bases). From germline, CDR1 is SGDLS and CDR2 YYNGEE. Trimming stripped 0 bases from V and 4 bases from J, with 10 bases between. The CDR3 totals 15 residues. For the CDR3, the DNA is TGTGCCAGCAGCGTAGTTCAGGGATCCACCGGGGAGCTGTTTTTT. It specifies CASSVVQGSTGELFF. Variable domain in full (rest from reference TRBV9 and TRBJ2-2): DSGVTQTPKHLITATGQRVTLRCSPRSGDLSVYWYQQSLDQGLQFLIQYYNGEERAKGNILERFSAQQFPDLHSELNLSSLELGDSALYFCASSVVQGSTGELFFGEGSRLTVL.

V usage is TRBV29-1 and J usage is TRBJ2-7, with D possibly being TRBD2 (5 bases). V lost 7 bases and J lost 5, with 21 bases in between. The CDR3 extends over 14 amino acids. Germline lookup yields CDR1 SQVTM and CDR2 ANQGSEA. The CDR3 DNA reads TGCAGCGCCCGGGGTGGAAAAAAGGGAGACGAGCAGTACTTC. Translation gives CSARGGKKGDEQYF.

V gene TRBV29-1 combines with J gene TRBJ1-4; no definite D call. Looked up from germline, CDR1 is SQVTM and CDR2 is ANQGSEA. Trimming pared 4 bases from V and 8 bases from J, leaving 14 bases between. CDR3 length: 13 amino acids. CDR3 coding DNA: TGCAGCGTTGGTCTTCCCGGGGAAGAAAAACTGTTTTTT. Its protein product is CSVGLPGEEKLFF.

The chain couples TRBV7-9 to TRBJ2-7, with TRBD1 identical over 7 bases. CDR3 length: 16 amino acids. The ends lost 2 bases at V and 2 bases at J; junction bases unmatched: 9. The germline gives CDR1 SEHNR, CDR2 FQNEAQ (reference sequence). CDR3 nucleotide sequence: TGTGCCAGCAGCTTACATCTTTTGGGACAGCCCTACGAGCAGTACTTC. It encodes CASSLHLLGQPYEQYF.